Relative to its sample, the clone carrying this T cell receptor (beta chain) is medium-sized (0.01 to 0.1%). cDNA was made from approximately 500 ng RNA using alpha and beta constant primers. Alpha and beta chain libraries were made separately by chain-specific third strand synthesis with multiplexing indices. TCRdb reprocessed the 5' RACE reads via MiXCR and lists one record per CDR3 protein. The data show 7,000 to 8,500 distinct CDR3 sequences, 5% to 6.5% seen once. V was cut by 3 bases and J by 4 bases, with 9 bases left in between. The CDR3 is 12 amino acids. Germline CDR1 DFQATT, CDR2 SNEGSKA (reference sequence). The sample is drawn from a study of HIV-infected patients and healthy controls. The repertoire came from unfractionated whole blood and reflected all unsorted peripheral T cells.

This sequence joins TRBV20-1 and TRBJ2-5; D uncertain. The sequenced sample was blood, obtained before antiretroviral therapy. The source is an adult with HIV infection. CDR3 protein: CSARGRRETQYF. CDR3 DNA sequence: TGCAGTGCTAGGGGCCGGCGAGAGACCCAGTACTTC.